The rows below give T cell receptor beta chains drawn from one sample of a study. TCRdb ran MiXCR on the 5' RACE reads and lists one entry per CDR3 protein. The table shows some 62,000 distinct CDR3 sequences, with around 30% occurring only once. Sequencing used tumor-infiltrating naive CD4+ T cells sorted from the breast tumor. The receptors here all came from a female donor with breast cancer. Each CDR3 is given with its conserved first and last residue. The order of the fields is CDR3 protein, CDR3 DNA, J gene, clone size, V gene, D gene. A D gene is named only where the DNA matches it firmly. The listing skips clone size in some rows; elsewhere it reads once, few, many or a size class.

CDR3 protein: CAGRPHRSGANVLTF; CDR3 DNA: TGTGCCGGCAGGCCTCACCGATCTGGGGCCAACGTCCTGACTTTC; J gene: TRBJ2-6; clone size: NA; V gene: TRBV6-5; D gene: NA
CDR3 protein: CASSPNHMTGNTEAFF; CDR3 DNA: TGCGCCAGCAGCCCGAACCACATGACAGGGAACACTGAAGCTTTCTTT; J gene: TRBJ1-1; clone size: NA; V gene: TRBV4-1; D gene: NA
CDR3 protein: CASSQRGPGQGRELFF; CDR3 DNA: TGTGCCAGCAGCCAAAGGGGACCGGGACAGGGAAGGGAGCTGTTTTTT; J gene: TRBJ2-2; clone size: NA; V gene: TRBV3-1; D gene: TRBD1
CDR3 protein: CASSLGVGQETQYF; CDR3 DNA: TGCGCCAGCAGCTTGGGTGTGGGCCAAGAGACCCAGTACTTC; J gene: TRBJ2-5; clone size: NA; V gene: TRBV5-1; D gene: NA
CDR3 protein: CSISDRVGPPYEQYF; CDR3 DNA: TGCAGCATTTCCGACAGGGTGGGCCCCCCATACGAGCAGTACTTC; J gene: TRBJ2-7; clone size: once; V gene: TRBV29-1; D gene: TRBD1
CDR3 protein: CASSVGNRDTGELFF; CDR3 DNA: TGTGCCAGCAGCGTGGGGAACAGGGACACCGGGGAGCTGTTTTTT; J gene: TRBJ2-2; clone size: NA; V gene: TRBV9; D gene: NA
CDR3 protein: CASSLVPGTEGFF; CDR3 DNA: TGTGCCAGCAGCTTGGTCCCCGGGACAGAAGGGTTCTTC; J gene: TRBJ2-1; clone size: few; V gene: TRBV11-2; D gene: TRBD1
CDR3 protein: CASSEFSTEAFF; CDR3 DNA: TGTGCCAGCAGTGAGTTCTCCACTGAAGCTTTCTTT; J gene: TRBJ1-1; clone size: few; V gene: TRBV12-3/TRBV12-4; D gene: NA
CDR3 protein: CASSAAAASGEQYF; CDR3 DNA: TGTGCCAGCAGTGCCGCGGCGGCTAGCGGTGAGCAGTACTTC; J gene: TRBJ2-7; clone size: NA; V gene: TRBV12-3/TRBV12-4; D gene: TRBD2
CDR3 protein: CASSPNRDSPLHF; CDR3 DNA: TGTGCCAGCAGCCCTAACCGGGATTCACCCCTCCACTTT; J gene: TRBJ1-6; clone size: NA; V gene: TRBV7-9; D gene: NA
CDR3 protein: CATSDGTTHGYTF; CDR3 DNA: TGTGCCACCAGTGATGGGACCACTCATGGCTACACCTTC; J gene: TRBJ1-2; clone size: NA; V gene: TRBV24-1; D gene: NA
CDR3 protein: CASSFGGSDGELFF; CDR3 DNA: TGTGCCAGCAGCTTTGGGGGGTCGGACGGGGAGCTGTTTTTT; J gene: TRBJ2-2; clone size: NA; V gene: TRBV7-9; D gene: NA
CDR3 protein: CSARDGQKTGELFF; CDR3 DNA: TGCAGTGCTAGAGATGGGCAAAAAACCGGGGAGCTGTTTTTT; J gene: TRBJ2-2; clone size: many; V gene: TRBV20-1; D gene: NA
CDR3 protein: CASSYGTGRAEAFF; CDR3 DNA: TGCGCCAGCAGCTACGGGACAGGGAGGGCTGAAGCTTTCTTT; J gene: TRBJ1-1; clone size: few; V gene: TRBV5-1; D gene: TRBD1
CDR3 protein: CASSSSADANEQFF; CDR3 DNA: TGTGCCAGCAGCTCTTCCGCCGATGCTAATGAGCAGTTCTTC; J gene: TRBJ2-1; clone size: few; V gene: TRBV7-9; D gene: NA
CDR3 protein: CASSQAGANLGYEQYF; CDR3 DNA: TGTGCCAGCAGCCAAGCGGGAGCTAACCTAGGCTACGAGCAGTACTTC; J gene: TRBJ2-7; clone size: NA; V gene: TRBV4-2; D gene: NA
CDR3 protein: CASSRSRNQPQHF; CDR3 DNA: TGTGCCAGCAGCCGGTCTAGAAATCAGCCCCAGCATTTT; J gene: TRBJ1-5; clone size: few; V gene: TRBV12-3/TRBV12-4; D gene: NA
CDR3 protein: CASSWDRGTGELFF; CDR3 DNA: TGTGCCAGCAGCTGGGACAGGGGAACCGGGGAGCTGTTTTTT; J gene: TRBJ2-2; clone size: few; V gene: TRBV27; D gene: TRBD1
CDR3 protein: CASHLDRWNTGELFF; CDR3 DNA: TGTGCCAGCCACCTAGACCGATGGAACACCGGGGAGCTGTTTTTT; J gene: TRBJ2-2; clone size: NA; V gene: TRBV7-2; D gene: NA
CDR3 protein: CASSSVGAVQVEQYF; CDR3 DNA: TGTGCCAGCAGTTCCGTCGGGGCGGTCCAGGTCGAGCAGTACTTC; J gene: TRBJ2-7; clone size: NA; V gene: TRBV12-3/TRBV12-4; D gene: NA
CDR3 protein: CASSGLAGGVGGANVLTF; CDR3 DNA: TGTGCCAGCAGTGGACTAGCGGGAGGTGTCGGTGGGGCCAACGTCCTGACTTTC; J gene: TRBJ2-6; clone size: NA; V gene: TRBV2; D gene: TRBD2
CDR3 protein: CASSLGSRTGSNEQFF; CDR3 DNA: TGTGCCAGCAGCTTAGGTTCCAGGACAGGTAGCAATGAGCAGTTCTTC; J gene: TRBJ2-1; clone size: NA; V gene: TRBV7-2; D gene: TRBD1
CDR3 protein: CASRLTGGNIYNSPLHF; CDR3 DNA: TGTGCCAGCAGGCTGACAGGGGGTAACATATATAATTCACCCCTCCACTTT; J gene: TRBJ1-6; clone size: NA; V gene: TRBV5-6; D gene: TRBD1
CDR3 protein: CASSVGGADGETQYF; CDR3 DNA: TGTGCCAGCAGCGTCGGAGGTGCGGATGGGGAGACCCAGTACTTC; J gene: TRBJ2-5; clone size: NA; V gene: TRBV9; D gene: NA
CDR3 protein: CASSSGVGNQPQHF; CDR3 DNA: TGTGCCAGCAGCTCAGGGGTGGGGAATCAGCCCCAGCATTTT; J gene: TRBJ1-5; clone size: few; V gene: TRBV27; D gene: NA
CDR3 protein: CASGPAGEGEQFF; CDR3 DNA: TGTGCCAGCGGGCCAGCGGGAGAGGGTGAGCAGTTCTTC; J gene: TRBJ2-1; clone size: NA; V gene: TRBV7-3; D gene: TRBD2
CDR3 protein: CASSVAGQSSYNSPFHF; CDR3 DNA: TGTGCCAGCAGCGTAGCGGGACAGAGCTCCTATAATTCACCCTTCCACTTT; J gene: TRBJ1-6; clone size: NA; V gene: TRBV9; D gene: TRBD1
CDR3 protein: CASSEGRGTGELFF; CDR3 DNA: TGTGCCAGTTCGGAAGGGCGGGGCACCGGGGAGCTGTTTTTT; J gene: TRBJ2-2; clone size: few; V gene: TRBV2; D gene: NA
CDR3 protein: CASTHMGGNYGYTF; CDR3 DNA: TGTGCCAGCACCCATATGGGGGGGAACTATGGCTACACCTTC; J gene: TRBJ1-2; clone size: NA; V gene: TRBV6-5; D gene: NA
CDR3 protein: CASSLGRQLAYEQYF; CDR3 DNA: TGTGCCAGCAGCTTAGGCCGACAGCTTGCCTACGAGCAGTACTTC; J gene: TRBJ2-7; clone size: few; V gene: TRBV7-2; D gene: NA
CDR3 protein: CAWSPLIGELFF; CDR3 DNA: TGTGCCTGGAGTCCCTTAATCGGGGAGCTGTTTTTT; J gene: TRBJ2-2; clone size: NA; V gene: TRBV30; D gene: NA
CDR3 protein: CASSRSRETQYF; CDR3 DNA: TGTGCCAGCAGCCGATCCAGGGAGACCCAGTACTTC; J gene: TRBJ2-5; clone size: few; V gene: TRBV7-6; D gene: NA
CDR3 protein: CASSHPPDSSNYGYTF; CDR3 DNA: TGCGCCAGCAGCCATCCCCCCGACAGTTCTAACTATGGCTACACCTTC; J gene: TRBJ1-2; clone size: few; V gene: TRBV4-1; D gene: NA
CDR3 protein: CASSPGGAPSQHF; CDR3 DNA: TGTGCCAGCAGCCCCGGGGGGGCCCCGTCCCAGCATTTT; J gene: TRBJ1-5; clone size: many; V gene: TRBV7-2; D gene: NA
CDR3 protein: CASSLDILGRNTEAFF; CDR3 DNA: TGCGCCAGCAGCTTGGATATTTTAGGGAGGAACACTGAAGCTTTCTTT; J gene: TRBJ1-1; clone size: few; V gene: TRBV5-1; D gene: NA
CDR3 protein: CAISESGNTQYF; CDR3 DNA: TGTGCCATCAGTGAGTCAGGAAATACGCAGTATTTT; J gene: TRBJ2-3; clone size: NA; V gene: TRBV10-3; D gene: NA
CDR3 protein: CASSSLRDTGELFF; CDR3 DNA: TGTGCCAGCAGCTCTCTTCGGGACACCGGGGAGCTGTTTTTT; J gene: TRBJ2-2; clone size: NA; V gene: TRBV7-3; D gene: NA
CDR3 protein: CASSLEVDGTQYF; CDR3 DNA: TGTGCCAGCAGCCTCGAGGTCGACGGGACGCAGTATTTT; J gene: TRBJ2-3; clone size: few; V gene: TRBV3-1; D gene: NA
CDR3 protein: CSAGGSDNYGYTF; CDR3 DNA: TGCAGTGCTGGGGGGTCGGATAACTATGGCTACACCTTC; J gene: TRBJ1-2; clone size: few; V gene: TRBV20-1; D gene: NA
CDR3 protein: CATSRKWNEQFF; CDR3 DNA: TGTGCCACCAGCAGAAAGTGGAATGAGCAGTTCTTC; J gene: TRBJ2-1; clone size: few; V gene: TRBV15; D gene: NA